The 13 T cell receptor beta chains below were found in one sample sequenced in a study of T cell responses to AZD1222 COVID-19 vaccine (TCRdb year 2021). The method was the immunoSEQ multiplex PCR assay. The table was pulled from immuneACCESS by TCRdb, which kept in-frame rearrangements only. Such tables lose some clones; where checked, under half of the loss comes from unresolved V genes, and the rest has no known cause. In all, the sample holds around 71,000 clones, and 65% to 85% of those were seen once. 2.9% of the sample is taken by the ten largest. The sample's time point label, decoded: baseline before first vaccination. Source: peripheral blood, taken on day 0 of AZD1222 vaccination. The receptor set was obtained from an adult in good health.

A few counts support this clone. The chain is built from TRBV11-2 and TRBJ1-6; D is undetermined. CDR1 is SGHAT and CDR2 is FQNNGV in the germline V gene. The CDR3 runs 15 residues. Deletions cut 0 bases from V and 9 bases from J, with 12 bases between. In nucleotides, the CDR3 is TGTGCCAGCAGCTTAGACGGACGGAGTACTTCACCCCTCCACTTT. Protein: CASSLDGRSTSPLHF.

This clone was found once. The rearrangement uses TRBV11-3 and TRBJ2-5, with 7 bases lining up with TRBD2. J gave up 0 bases and V 3 bases, and 1 base lay outside the gene matches. The V gene's germline CDR1 is SGHNT and CDR2 YENEEA. The CDR3 has 14 amino acids. The CDR3 protein is CASSLGGDQETQYF. In nucleotides, the CDR3 is TGTGCCAGCAGCTTGGGGGGGGACCAAGAGACCCAGTACTTC.

This clone was seen a few times. This chain links TRBV14 with TRBJ1-4, with TRBD1 matching 7 bases. Germline CDR1 and CDR2: SGHDN and FVKESK. CDR3 length: 15 residues. J lost 4 bases, V lost 4 bases, and 6 bases had no gene match. CDR3 in DNA: TGTGCCAGCAGCCCCAGACAGGGCGGTAATGAAAAACTGTTTTTT. It yields the protein CASSPRQGGNEKLFF.

CDR3 residues: CASSPGQGLGELFF. Here the CDR3 DNA reads TGCGCCAGCAGCCCGGGACAGGGGTTGGGGGAGCTGTTTTTT. V and J are TRBV5-1 and TRBJ2-2, with 10 bases identical to TRBD1. J lost 8 bases, V lost 4 bases, and 5 bases had no gene match. The CDR3 is made up of 14 amino acids. Looked up from germline, CDR1 is SGHRS and CDR2 is YFSETQ.

V is TRBV10-3 and J is TRBJ1-6, with 9 nucleotides matching TRBD1. The ends lost 0 bases at V and 10 bases at J; junction bases unmatched: 10. Germline V gene sequence: CDR1 ENHRY, CDR2 SYGVKD. This CDR3 region has 17 residues. In DNA form, the CDR3 reads TGTGCCATCAGTGAGTCGGAGGGTGGACAGGGGAAATCACCCCTCCACTTT. This codes for CAISESEGGQGKSPLHF.

This rearrangement joins TRBV5-1 to TRBJ2-7, with TRBD1 identical over 7 bases. The trim removed 4 bases at V and 2 bases at J, leaving 9 bases unmatched. Germline CDR1 is SGHRS and CDR2 is YFSETQ. CDR3 length: 15 residues. The CDR3 DNA sequence: TGCGCCAGCAGCAGCCCGGCGACAGGGACCTACGAGCAGTACTTC. Translation: CASSSPATGTYEQYF. The whole variable domain, filled in from reference TRBV5-1 and TRBJ2-7, reads KAGVTQTPRYLIKTRGQQVTLSCSPISGHRSVSWYQQTPGQGLQFLFEYFSETQRNKGNFPGRFSGRQFSNSRSEMNVSTLELGDSALYLCASSSPATGTYEQYFGPGTRLTVT.

The rearrangement joins TRBV15 to TRBJ2-5; 9 bases agree with TRBD1. The CDR3 contains 19 residues. From germline, CDR1 is LNHNV and CDR2 YYDKDF (reference sequence). Trimming removed 3 bases from V and 1 base from J; junction bases left unmatched: 15. CDR3 DNA: TGTGCCACCAGCAGGACTCGGGACAGGGTTTTGGTGCGCCAAGAGACCCAGTACTTC. This translates into CATSRTRDRVLVRQETQYF.

The gene calls are TRBV9 and TRBJ2-1; the D gene is possibly TRBD1 (5 bases). Trimming took 0 bases from V and 10 from J, leaving 14 bases between them. There are 14 residues in the CDR3. Germline V lookup: CDR1 SGDLS, CDR2 YYNGEE. This CDR3 is CASSVGGGLVEQFF. CDR3 DNA: TGTGCCAGCAGCGTAGGGGGCGGCCTGGTCGAGCAGTTCTTC. The full variable domain, its missing parts supplied by reference TRBV9 and TRBJ2-1, is DSGVTQTPKHLITATGQRVTLRCSPRSGDLSVYWYQQSLDQGLQFLIQYYNGEERAKGNILERFSAQQFPDLHSELNLSSLELGDSALYFCASSVGGGLVEQFFGPGTRLTVL.

The chain has TRBV7-9 and TRBJ2-5, with 8 bases fitting TRBD2. The CDR3 contains 15 residues. Germline CDR1 SEHNR, CDR2 FQNEAQ (reference sequence). The J segment lost 0 bases and the V segment lost 4 bases, leaving 4 bases of the junction unmatched. In DNA, the CDR3 is TGTGCCAGCAGCTCGACTAGCGAGCACCAAGAGACCCAGTACTTC. This codes for CASSSTSEHQETQYF.

This chain joins TRBV29-1 and TRBJ1-1; the D is unclear. This CDR3 spans 15 amino acids. The germline V gene has CDR1 SQVTM and CDR2 ANQGSEA. Trimming shortened V by 6 bases and J by 4 bases, and 21 bases separated the two germline ends. DNA for the CDR3: TGCAGCGTCCCCGGAGGGCAGGCAGGCGGCACTGAAGCTTTCTTT. Translating gives CSVPGGQAGGTEAFF.

This clone was observed a few times. The chain is built from TRBV29-1 and TRBJ1-1; D unresolved. V was shortened by 6 bases and J by 3 bases, with 23 bases between the two germline ends. CDR3 length equals 16 residues. CDR1 is SQVTM, CDR2 ANQGSEA, per germline. CDR3 nucleotide sequence: TGCAGCGTGGCCCGGGGTGGAAGTCGCGGTCACACTGAAGCTTTCTTT. Translation: CSVARGGSRGHTEAFF.

The chain employs TRBV2 and TRBJ1-4; 8 bases are shared with TRBD1. The trim removed 2 bases at V and 6 bases at J, leaving 5 bases unmatched. Looked up from germline, CDR1 is SNHLY and CDR2 is FYNNEI. The CDR3 is 15 amino acids. In DNA, the CDR3 is TGTGCCAGCAGTGAATCGGAGACAGGGGATGAAAAACTGTTTTTT. Translation: CASSESETGDEKLFF.

This clone appeared a single time. The junction does not match germline at one end; this may be a read error. The chain links TRBV5-6 to TRBJ2-7; a weak D match, TRBD2 (6 bases). There are 13 residues in the CDR3. Germline V gives CDR1 SGHDT, CDR2 YYEEEE. The CDR3 region is CASSQVGRDSGTF. The CDR3 region has the DNA TGTGCCAGCAGCCAGGTTGGGCGGGACTCCGGAACCTTC. Looking up the rest from reference TRBV5-6 and TRBJ2-7 gives the full variable domain: DAGVTQSPTHLIKTRGQQVTLRCSPKSGHDTVSWYQQALGQGPQFIFQYYEEEERQRGNFPDRFSGHQFPNYSSELNVNALLLGDSALYLCASSQVGRDSGTFGPGTRLTVT.